The next 24 T cell receptor beta chains were all read from a single sample in a study of T cell responses to AZD1222 COVID-19 vaccine. Using immunoSEQ multiplex PCR, the repertoire was profiled, and TCRdb retains in-frame clones only, with some absent. The data hold approximately 150,000 clones, with 85% to 90% observed a single time. Here the sequenced sample was peripheral blood, taken 28 days after the second AZD1222 dose. The source of these receptors is an adult who received the AZD1222 COVID-19 vaccine.

This clone appeared a single time. The chain links TRBV19 to TRBJ1-2; no definite D call. The CDR3 extends over 12 amino acids. Trimming removed 7 bases at V and 4 bases at J, with 10 bases between. CDR1 and CDR2 (germline): LNHDA, SQIVND (reference sequence). CDR3 DNA sequence: TGTGCCAGTAAAGAACATAGCTATGGCTACACCTTC. This sequence encodes CASKEHSYGYTF.

J is TRBJ2-3 and V is TRBV6-4; D perhaps matches TRBD1 (6 bases). The CDR3 is 13 amino acids. Germline V gives CDR1 MRHNA, CDR2 SNTAGT. With 3 bases removed from V and 4 bases from J, the gap between germline ends came to 8 bases. The CDR3 protein is CASSEQGADTQYF. The DNA for the CDR3 is TGTGCCAGCAGTGAACAGGGTGCAGATACGCAGTATTTT.

The chain links TRBV11-1 to TRBJ2-2, with 10 bases that match TRBD2. Unmatched junction bases numbered 5, after V lost 5 bases and J lost 2 bases. Germline V lookup: CDR1 SGHAT, CDR2 FQDESV (reference sequence). The CDR3 is made up of 16 amino acids. The CDR3 here is CASSPRLAGNTGELFF. The CDR3 DNA is TGTGCCAGCAGCCCCCGACTAGCGGGCAACACCGGGGAGCTGTTTTTT.

The chain recombines TRBV3-1 (or the pseudogene TRBV3-2) with TRBJ2-7; 8 nucleotides match TRBD1. CDR3 length: 15 residues. The junction had 8 bases not matched to a gene; V was cut back by 4 bases and J by 3 bases. Germline V gene data show CDR1 as LGHDT and CDR2 as YNNKEL (reference sequence). In DNA form, the CDR3 reads TGTGCCAGCAGCCCCTCCGGGACAGGTGACTACGAGCAGTACTTC. It translates to CASSPSGTGDYEQYF.

The CDR3 spells CASSLGGSFNRGPLYGYTF. CDR3 DNA sequence: TGCGCCAGCAGCTTGGGGGGATCCTTTAACAGGGGGCCACTCTATGGCTACACCTTC. This chain connects TRBV5-1 to TRBJ1-2, with 9 positions matching TRBD1. Germline values: CDR1 SGHRS, CDR2 YFSETQ. With 0 bases clipped from V and 4 bases from J, the junction kept 16 bases outside the gene matches. This CDR3 spans 19 amino acids.

The chain is built from TRBV5-4 and TRBJ1-3; D is possibly TRBD1 (5 bases). Germline V gene lookup returns CDR1 SGHNT and CDR2 YYREEE (reference sequence). Trimming shortened V by 5 bases and J by 0 bases, and 18 bases separated the two germline ends. This CDR3 is built from 17 residues. The CDR3 DNA reads TGTGCCAGCAGGCGAATGGGGGAGGCGTACTCTGGAAACACCATATATTTT. This sequence encodes CASRRMGEAYSGNTIYF.

The gene calls are TRBV24-1 and TRBJ2-3; D possibly matches TRBD1 or TRBD2 (5 bases each). The CDR3 has 16 amino acids. The V and J ends lost 0 bases and 6 bases respectively, with 15 bases between them. Germline V gene sequence: CDR1 KGHDR, CDR2 SFDVKD. The CDR3 reads CATSDLQSAGTDTQYF. The CDR3, as DNA: TGTGCCACCAGTGATTTGCAATCTGCAGGGACCGATACGCAGTATTTT.

This clone was counted a single time. The chain uses TRBV5-4 and TRBJ2-2; D might be TRBD1 or TRBD2, each matching 5 bases. The ends were cut back, 6 bases at V and 4 bases at J, with 19 bases in the middle. Germline CDR1 is SGHNT and CDR2 is YYREEE (reference sequence). The CDR3 covers 16 residues. This chain's CDR3 is CASKSGTEDFTGELFF. The DNA of the CDR3 is TGTGCCAGCAAATCCGGGACCGAGGATTTCACCGGGGAGCTGTTTTTT.

This clone appeared a single time. The chain has TRBV19 and TRBJ1-3; no definite D call. CDR3 length equals 13 residues. V was pared by 4 bases and J by 6 bases, with 10 bases between. CDR1 and CDR2 from the germline V gene are LNHDA and SQIVND (reference sequence). The CDR3, as DNA: TGTGCCAGTAGTACCACCGGGGTAAACACCATATATTTT. Encoded protein: CASSTTGVNTIYF.

V usage is TRBV20-1 and J usage is TRBJ1-3; D call uncertain. From germline, CDR1 is DFQATT and CDR2 SNEGSKA (reference sequence). Trimming removed 5 bases from V and 4 bases from J, with 6 bases in between. This CDR3 is built from 11 residues. CDR3 in DNA: TGCAGTGCTGCGCTAGGAAACACCATATATTTT. It codes for CSAALGNTIYF.

This clone was found once. The chain combines TRBV5-1 with TRBJ2-7; 9 nucleotides line up with TRBD2. The CDR3 has 15 amino acids. CDR1 is SGHRS and CDR2 is YFSETQ in the germline V gene. The V gene end was trimmed by 4 bases and the J gene end by 5 bases; junction bases not matched to a gene: 10. The CDR3 spells CASSLTASGTNEQYF. The CDR3 region has the DNA TGCGCCAGCAGCCTAACCGCTAGCGGGACCAACGAGCAGTACTTC.

This chain uses TRBV11-2 with TRBJ2-2; possible D gene TRBD1, 5 bases. With 2 bases removed from V and 1 base from J, the gap between germline ends came to 11 bases. CDR3 length: 16 amino acids. Germline-derived CDR1 and CDR2 are SGHAT and FQNNGV. The CDR3 region has the DNA TGTGCCAGCAGCTTACCCGCAGGGCGGAACACCGGGGAGCTGTTTTTT. Translating it yields CASSLPAGRNTGELFF.

The rearrangement uses TRBV3-1 (or the pseudogene TRBV3-2) and TRBJ1-2; D gene uncertain. Germline V gene data show CDR1 as LGHDT and CDR2 as YNNKEL (reference sequence). The V end was cut by 0 bases, the J end by 10 bases, with 12 bases between. CDR3 length: 13 amino acids. The CDR3 loop reads CASSQEGSPLYTF. CDR3 DNA: TGTGCCAGCAGCCAAGAAGGAAGTCCCCTCTACACCTTC.

CDR3 DNA: TGTGCCAGCAGTTCCTCAGGGGGCCGGGGCAATCAGCCCCAGCATTTT. Protein: CASSSSGGRGNQPQHF. The chain employs TRBV28 and TRBJ1-5, with 8 nucleotides matching TRBD1. Germline-derived CDR1 and CDR2 are MDHEN and SYDVKM. The ends lost 4 bases at V and 2 bases at J; junction bases unmatched: 7. This CDR3 has 16 amino acids.

Here the CDR3 reads CAWRGAVNEKLFF. Here the CDR3 DNA reads TGTGCCTGGAGGGGGGCGGTTAATGAAAAACTGTTTTTT. V usage is TRBV30 and J usage is TRBJ1-4; tentative D call: TRBD1 (6 bases). The CDR3 totals 13 residues. Germline V lookup: CDR1 GTSNPN, CDR2 SVGIG (reference sequence). The V end was cut by 3 bases, the J end by 4 bases, with 9 bases between. The full variable domain, with the rest looked up from reference TRBV30 and TRBJ1-4, is SQTIHQWPATLVQPVGSPLSLECTVEGTSNPNLYWYRQAAGRGLQLLFYSVGIGQISSEVPQNLSASRPQDRQFILSSKKLLLSDSGFYLCAWRGAVNEKLFFGSGTQLSVL.

The rearrangement joins TRBV7-2 to TRBJ1-2; the match to TRBD1 covers 10 bases. Germline V gene sequence: CDR1 SGHTA, CDR2 FQGNSA. The CDR3 consists of 14 residues. The V and J ends lost 1 base and 8 bases, in that order; junction bases with no gene match: 4. In DNA form, the CDR3 reads TGTGCCAGCAGCTTAGGACAGGGGGCGCGGGGCTACACCTTC. Residues: CASSLGQGARGYTF.

This sequence joins TRBV5-8 and TRBJ1-6; no definite D call. This CDR3 has 16 amino acids. V lost 4 bases, J lost 0 bases, and 11 bases lay in between. CDR1 and CDR2 (germline): SGHTS, YDEGEE. CDR3 in DNA: TGTGCCAGCAGCGTTGGTGGGATCTCCTATAATTCACCCCTCCACTTT. Amino acid sequence: CASSVGGISYNSPLHF.

The genes are TRBV5-1 and TRBJ1-1; 7 nucleotides agree with TRBD1. The trim removed 5 bases at V and 2 bases at J, leaving 6 bases unmatched. The CDR3 totals 14 residues. From germline, CDR1 is SGHRS and CDR2 YFSETQ. CDR3 in DNA: TGCGCCAGCAGTGCGGGACAGACTAACACTGAAGCTTTCTTT. Amino acid sequence: CASSAGQTNTEAFF.

The V call is TRBV9, the J call TRBJ2-1, with D possibly being TRBD2 (5 bases). The CDR3 consists of 16 residues. Deletions cut 2 bases from V and 13 bases from J, with 25 bases between. The germline gives CDR1 SGDLS, CDR2 YYNGEE. The CDR3: CASSVDPGLTVREQFF. The CDR3 DNA reads as TGTGCCAGCAGCGTCGATCCCGGGCTAACCGTTCGGGAACAGTTCTTC.

V is TRBV18 and J is TRBJ2-1, with a tentative D call TRBD1 (5 bases). Germline assignment: CDR1 KGHSH and CDR2 LQKENI. The CDR3 covers 15 residues. The ends were cut back, 6 bases at V and 0 bases at J, with 12 bases in the middle. CDR3 residues: CASSVDRPSYNEQFF. The CDR3 DNA sequence: TGTGCCAGCTCGGTCGACAGACCCTCCTACAATGAGCAGTTCTTC.

The gene calls are TRBV30 and TRBJ1-1, with 7 bases matching TRBD1. This CDR3 has 12 amino acids. Trimming took 1 base from V and 5 from J; bases not matched to a gene: 1. Germline V CDR1 and CDR2: GTSNPN, SVGIG (reference sequence). The CDR3 loop reads CAWSAQGTEAFF. CDR3 DNA: TGTGCCTGGAGTGCACAGGGGACTGAAGCTTTCTTT.

The chain uses TRBV28 and TRBJ1-2; D gene unclear. CDR3 length: 14 residues. Germline CDR1 is MDHEN and CDR2 is SYDVKM. The V end was cut by 6 bases, the J end by 0 bases, with 11 bases between. The CDR3 DNA is TGTGCCAGCAGCTCTTTGGGCGCTAACTATGGCTACACCTTC. Translation: CASSSLGANYGYTF.

CDR3 coding DNA: TGTGCCAGCAGCCAACGGGCAATCACTGAAGCTTTCTTT. This sequence encodes CASSQRAITEAFF. The V call is TRBV3-1 (or the pseudogene TRBV3-2), the J call TRBJ1-1; D uncertain. CDR3 length: 13 residues. The germline CDR1 and CDR2 sequences are LGHDT and YNNKEL (reference sequence). The germline V and J ends were trimmed by 2 bases and 4 bases, with 8 bases remaining between them.

The rearrangement links TRBV5-6 to TRBJ2-5; 7 bases line up with TRBD1. V gave up 4 bases and J gave up 5 bases; unmatched junction bases: 8. Germline lookup yields CDR1 SGHDT and CDR2 YYEEEE. This CDR3 contains 14 residues. DNA for the CDR3: TGTGCCAGCAGCGCTCCGGGACAGAAGGAGACCCAGTACTTC. The encoded protein is CASSAPGQKETQYF.